The T cell receptor (beta chain) under discussion was sequenced for a study of control samples from healthy donors and cancer patients. Produced via immunoSEQ multiplex PCR; TCRdb's table is partial and in-frame only. The sample lists 150,000 to 200,000 clones; more than 80% were seen once. This CDR3 has 14 amino acids. Germline-derived CDR1 and CDR2 are SGHNT and YYREEE (reference sequence). The V end lost 3 bases, the J end lost 1 base, and 9 bases lay between the germline ends. The source is a man aged 25 to 40 in good health. The chain recombines TRBV5-4 with TRBJ2-3; the D gene could be TRBD1 or TRBD2 (5 bases each). The sequencing input was blood. DNA of the CDR3: TGTGCCAGCAGCTCGACAGCGGGCACAGATACGCAGTATTTT. Its translation is CASSSTAGTDTQYF.